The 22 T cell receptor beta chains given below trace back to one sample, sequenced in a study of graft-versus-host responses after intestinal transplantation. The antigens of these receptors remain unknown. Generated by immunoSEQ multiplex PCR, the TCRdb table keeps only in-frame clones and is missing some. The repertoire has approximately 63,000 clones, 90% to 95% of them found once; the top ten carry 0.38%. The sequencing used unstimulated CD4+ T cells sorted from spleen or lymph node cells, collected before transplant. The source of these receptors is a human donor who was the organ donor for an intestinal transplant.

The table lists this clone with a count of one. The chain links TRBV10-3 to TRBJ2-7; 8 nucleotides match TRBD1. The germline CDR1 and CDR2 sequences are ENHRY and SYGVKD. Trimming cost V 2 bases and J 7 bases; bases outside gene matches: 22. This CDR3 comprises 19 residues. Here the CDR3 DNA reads TGTGCCATCAGTGAGGCCTTCCTTTCCGGACAGGGAAGTCTTTGGGAGCAGTACTTC. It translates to CAISEAFLSGQGSLWEQYF.

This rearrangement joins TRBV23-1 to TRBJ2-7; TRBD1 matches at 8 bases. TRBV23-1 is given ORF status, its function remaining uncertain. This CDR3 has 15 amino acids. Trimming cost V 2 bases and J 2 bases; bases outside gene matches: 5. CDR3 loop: CASSQPDRVTYEQYF. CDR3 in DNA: TGCGCCAGCAGTCAACCGGACAGGGTAACCTACGAGCAGTACTTC.

CDR3 amino acids: CASSERDRGRNTEAFF. CDR3 sequence (DNA): TGTGCCAGCAGTGAAAGGGACAGGGGGCGAAACACTGAAGCTTTCTTT. V gene TRBV6-4 combines with J gene TRBJ1-1; 12 nucleotides line up with TRBD1. Trimming at V came to 3 bases and at J to 2 bases, leaving 4 bases not matched to a gene. Germline V gives CDR1 MRHNA, CDR2 SNTAGT. This CDR3 is built from 16 residues.

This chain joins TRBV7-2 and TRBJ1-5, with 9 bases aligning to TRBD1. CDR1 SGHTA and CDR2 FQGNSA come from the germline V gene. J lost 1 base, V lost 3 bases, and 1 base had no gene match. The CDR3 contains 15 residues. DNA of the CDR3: TGTGCCAGCAGCTTGACAGGGGGAAGCAATCAGCCCCAGCATTTT. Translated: CASSLTGGSNQPQHF.

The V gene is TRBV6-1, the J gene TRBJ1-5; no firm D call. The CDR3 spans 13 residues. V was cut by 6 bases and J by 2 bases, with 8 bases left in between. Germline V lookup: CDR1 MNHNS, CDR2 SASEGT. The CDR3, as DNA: TGTGCCAGCAGGGGTTCGGGCAATCAGCCCCAGCATTTT. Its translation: CASRGSGNQPQHF.

The CDR3 spells CASSVTGSYTEAFF. CDR3 in DNA: TGTGCCAGCAGTGTTACAGGGTCCTACACTGAAGCTTTCTTT. This chain connects TRBV6-1 to TRBJ1-1; a possible D gene is TRBD1 (6 bases). Germline-derived CDR1 and CDR2 are MNHNS and SASEGT. The CDR3 has 14 residues. V lost 4 bases and J lost 3, with 12 bases in between.

The CDR3 here is CASSFGQGRGDTQYF. The CDR3 DNA reads as TGTGCCAGCAGTTTCGGACAGGGAAGGGGAGATACGCAGTATTTT. The V call is TRBV27, the J call TRBJ2-3; TRBD1 matches 8 bases. From germline, CDR1 is MNHEY and CDR2 SMNVEV (reference sequence). Trimming removed 3 bases from V and 5 bases from J; junction bases left unmatched: 7. The CDR3 loop spans 15 amino acids.

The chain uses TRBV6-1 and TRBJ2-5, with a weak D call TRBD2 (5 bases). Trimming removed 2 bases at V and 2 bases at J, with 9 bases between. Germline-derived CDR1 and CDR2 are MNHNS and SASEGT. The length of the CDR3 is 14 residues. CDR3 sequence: CASSELRGQETQYF. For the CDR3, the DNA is TGTGCCAGCAGTGAACTCCGAGGGCAAGAGACCCAGTACTTC.

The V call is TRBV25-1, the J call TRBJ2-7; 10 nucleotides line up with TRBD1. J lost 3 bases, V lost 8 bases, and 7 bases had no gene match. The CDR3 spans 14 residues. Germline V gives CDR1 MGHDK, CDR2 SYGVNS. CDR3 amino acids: CASEIGQGGYEQYF. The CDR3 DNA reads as TGTGCCAGCGAGATCGGACAGGGGGGCTACGAGCAGTACTTC.

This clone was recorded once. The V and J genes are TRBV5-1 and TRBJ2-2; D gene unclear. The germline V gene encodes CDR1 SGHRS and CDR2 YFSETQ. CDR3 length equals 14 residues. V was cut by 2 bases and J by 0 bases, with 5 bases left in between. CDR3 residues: CASSFRTNTGELFF. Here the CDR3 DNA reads TGCGCCAGCAGCTTCAGAACGAACACCGGGGAGCTGTTTTTT.

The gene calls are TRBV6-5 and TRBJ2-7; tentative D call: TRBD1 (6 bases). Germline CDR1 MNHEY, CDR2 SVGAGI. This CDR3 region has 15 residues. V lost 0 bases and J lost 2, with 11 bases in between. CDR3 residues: CASSYSMDRPYEQYF. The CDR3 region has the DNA TGTGCCAGCAGTTACTCGATGGACAGACCCTACGAGCAGTACTTC.

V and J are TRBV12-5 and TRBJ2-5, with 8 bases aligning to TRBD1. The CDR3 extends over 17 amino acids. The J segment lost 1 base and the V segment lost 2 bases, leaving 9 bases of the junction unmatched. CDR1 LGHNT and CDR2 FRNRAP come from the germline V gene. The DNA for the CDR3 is TGTGCTAGTGGTTTGCCCTCTAGGACAGGGTTCCAAGAGACCCAGTACTTC. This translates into CASGLPSRTGFQETQYF.

CDR3 sequence: CASSVTSGTGAQYF. CDR3 in DNA: TGTGCCAGCAGCGTAACCAGCGGGACGGGGGCCCAGTACTTC. The gene calls are TRBV9 and TRBJ2-5; 7 positions agree with TRBD2. Germline trimming cut 1 base from V and 9 bases from J; bases unmatched to any gene: 9. Germline V gene lookup returns CDR1 SGDLS and CDR2 YYNGEE. The CDR3 extends over 14 amino acids.

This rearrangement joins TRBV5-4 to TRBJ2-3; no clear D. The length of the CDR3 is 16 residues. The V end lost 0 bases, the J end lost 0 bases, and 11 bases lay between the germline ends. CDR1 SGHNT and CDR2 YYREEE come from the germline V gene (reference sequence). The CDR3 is CASSLGLHPSTDTQYF. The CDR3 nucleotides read TGTGCCAGCAGCTTGGGTTTGCACCCTAGCACAGATACGCAGTATTTT.

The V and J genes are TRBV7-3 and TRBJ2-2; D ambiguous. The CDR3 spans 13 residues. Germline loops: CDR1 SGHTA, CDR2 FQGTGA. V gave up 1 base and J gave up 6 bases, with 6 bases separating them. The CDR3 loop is CASSLIRAGELFF. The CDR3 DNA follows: TGTGCCAGCAGCTTAATCCGGGCCGGGGAGCTGTTTTTT. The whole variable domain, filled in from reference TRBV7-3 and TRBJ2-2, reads GAGVSQTPSNKVTEKGKYVELRCDPISGHTALYWYRQSLGQGPEFLIYFQGTGAADDSGLPNDRFFAVRPEGSVSTLKIQRTERGDSAVYLCASSLIRAGELFFGEGSRLTVL.

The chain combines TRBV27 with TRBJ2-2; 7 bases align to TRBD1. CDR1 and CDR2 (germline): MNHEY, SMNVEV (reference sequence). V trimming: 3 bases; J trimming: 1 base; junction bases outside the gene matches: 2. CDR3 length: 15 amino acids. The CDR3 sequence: CASSFRTGNTGELFF. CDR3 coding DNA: TGTGCCAGCAGTTTTCGGACAGGGAACACCGGGGAGCTGTTTTTT.

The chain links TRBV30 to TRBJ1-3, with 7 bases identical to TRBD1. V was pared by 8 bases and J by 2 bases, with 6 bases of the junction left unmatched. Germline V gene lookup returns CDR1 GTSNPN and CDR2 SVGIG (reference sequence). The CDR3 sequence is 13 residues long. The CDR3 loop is CALRGRPGNTIYF. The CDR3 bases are TGTGCCCTCAGGGGGAGGCCTGGAAACACCATATATTTT.

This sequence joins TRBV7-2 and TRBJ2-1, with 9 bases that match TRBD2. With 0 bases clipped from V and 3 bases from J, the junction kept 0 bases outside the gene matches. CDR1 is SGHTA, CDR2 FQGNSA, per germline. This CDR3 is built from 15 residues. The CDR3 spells CASSLASGGYNEQFF. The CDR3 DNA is TGTGCCAGCAGCTTAGCTAGCGGGGGCTACAATGAGCAGTTCTTC.

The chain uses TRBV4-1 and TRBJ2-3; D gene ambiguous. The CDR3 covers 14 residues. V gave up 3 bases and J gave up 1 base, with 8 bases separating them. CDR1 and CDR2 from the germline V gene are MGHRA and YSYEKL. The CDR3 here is CASSHRRGTDTQYF. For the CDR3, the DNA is TGCGCCAGCAGCCACCGAAGAGGCACAGATACGCAGTATTTT.

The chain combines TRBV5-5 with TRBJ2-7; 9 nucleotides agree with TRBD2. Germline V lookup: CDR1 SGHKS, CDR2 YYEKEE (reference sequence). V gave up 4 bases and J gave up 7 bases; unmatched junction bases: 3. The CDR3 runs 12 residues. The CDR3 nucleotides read TGTGCCAGCAGCCGGACTAGCGCGGAGCAGTACTTC. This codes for CASSRTSAEQYF.

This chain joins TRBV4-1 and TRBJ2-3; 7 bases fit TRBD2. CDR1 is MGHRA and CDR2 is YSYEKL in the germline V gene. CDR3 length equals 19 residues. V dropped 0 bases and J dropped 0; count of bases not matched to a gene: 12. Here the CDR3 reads CASSQEPSGARTSTDTQYF. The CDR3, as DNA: TGCGCCAGCAGCCAAGAGCCCAGCGGGGCTCGTACTAGCACAGATACGCAGTATTTT.

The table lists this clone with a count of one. This CDR3 reads CASRSGGIYEQYF. DNA of the CDR3: TGTGCCAGCAGAAGCGGGGGGATCTACGAGCAGTACTTC. This chain uses TRBV6-5 with TRBJ2-5; 9 nucleotides match TRBD2. The DNA matches TRBJ2-7 better at its end, which makes the J call doubtful. Germline V gene sequence: CDR1 MNHEY, CDR2 SVGAGI. The CDR3 runs to 13 residues.